The following is a TCR beta chain sequence with its context. Its cognate antigen is unknown. These data are taken from a study of T cell repertoires in cytomegalovirus infection. The CDR3 is 16 residues long. Deletions cut 0 bases from V and 2 bases from J, with 13 bases between. Germline V lookup: CDR1 LNHNV, CDR2 YYDKDF (reference sequence). Study results and limitations: Individuals carrying CMV plus the relevant HLA were identified by cumulative frequency of public TCR beta families.

TCRdb used MiXCR to reprocess the reads, holding one entry per CDR3 protein. The data hold just under 500,000 distinct CDR3 sequences, with around a third observed a single time. The material was cultured PBMCs, obtained from culture after CMV antigen stimulation. The chain recombines TRBV15 with TRBJ1-2, with D possibly being TRBD1 (6 bases). This clonotype was sampled from a human donor in good health (CMV status not recorded). Some clones in this sample may be carry-over from other donors' samples. The CDR3 DNA is TGTGCCACCAGCAGAGATCCCCGGGGGCGGAACTATGGCTACACCTTC. Translation gives CATSRDPRGRNYGYTF.